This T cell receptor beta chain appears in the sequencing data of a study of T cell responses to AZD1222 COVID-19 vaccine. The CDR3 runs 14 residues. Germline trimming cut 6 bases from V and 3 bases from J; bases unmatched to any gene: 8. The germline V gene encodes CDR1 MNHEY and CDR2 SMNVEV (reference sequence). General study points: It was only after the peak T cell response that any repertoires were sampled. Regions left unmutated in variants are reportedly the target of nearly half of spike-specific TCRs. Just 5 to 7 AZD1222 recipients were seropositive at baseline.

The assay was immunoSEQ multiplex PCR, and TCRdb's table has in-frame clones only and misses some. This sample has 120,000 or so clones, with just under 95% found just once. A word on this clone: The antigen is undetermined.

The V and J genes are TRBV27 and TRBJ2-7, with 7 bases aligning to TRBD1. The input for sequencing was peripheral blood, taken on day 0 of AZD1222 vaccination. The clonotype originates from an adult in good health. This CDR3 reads CASSHRDSIYEQYF. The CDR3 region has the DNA TGTGCCAGCAGCCATAGGGACAGTATCTACGAGCAGTACTTC.